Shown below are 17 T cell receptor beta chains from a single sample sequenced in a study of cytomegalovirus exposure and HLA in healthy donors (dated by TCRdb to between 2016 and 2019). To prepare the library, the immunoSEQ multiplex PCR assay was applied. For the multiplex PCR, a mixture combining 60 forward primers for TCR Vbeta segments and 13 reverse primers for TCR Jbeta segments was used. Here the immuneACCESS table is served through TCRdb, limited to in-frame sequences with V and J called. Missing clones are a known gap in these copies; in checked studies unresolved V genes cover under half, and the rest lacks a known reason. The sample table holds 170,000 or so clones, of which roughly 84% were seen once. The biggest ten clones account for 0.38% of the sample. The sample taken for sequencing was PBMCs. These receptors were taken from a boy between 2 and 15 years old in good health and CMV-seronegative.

CDR3 in amino acids: CASSELAGTGYSYNEQFF. DNA of the CDR3: TGTGCCAGCAGTGAATTAGCCGGGACAGGTTATTCCTACAATGAGCAGTTCTTC. The chain carries TRBV6-1 and TRBJ2-1; 8 bases match TRBD1. The CDR3 is 18 amino acids. The V and J ends lost 2 bases and 1 base, in that order; junction bases with no gene match: 10. From germline, CDR1 is MNHNS and CDR2 SASEGT.

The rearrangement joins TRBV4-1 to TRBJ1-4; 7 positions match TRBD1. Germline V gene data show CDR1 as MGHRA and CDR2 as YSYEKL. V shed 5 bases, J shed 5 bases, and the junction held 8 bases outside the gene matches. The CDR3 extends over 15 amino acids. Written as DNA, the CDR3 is TGCGCCAGCAGCACGACAGGGAGAGGAAATGAAAAACTGTTTTTT. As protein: CASSTTGRGNEKLFF.

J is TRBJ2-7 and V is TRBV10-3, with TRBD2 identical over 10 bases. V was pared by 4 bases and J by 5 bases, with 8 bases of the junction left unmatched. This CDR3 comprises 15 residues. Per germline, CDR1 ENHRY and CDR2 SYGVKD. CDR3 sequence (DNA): TGTGCCATCAGTGCCGCTAGCGGGAGCATCCACGAGCAGTACTTC. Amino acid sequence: CAISAASGSIHEQYF.

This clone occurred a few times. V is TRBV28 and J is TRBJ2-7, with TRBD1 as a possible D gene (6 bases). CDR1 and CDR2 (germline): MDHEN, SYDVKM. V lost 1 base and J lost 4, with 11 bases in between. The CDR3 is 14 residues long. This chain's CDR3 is CASSLSTTGYEQYF. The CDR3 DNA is TGTGCCAGCAGTTTATCCACGACAGGATACGAGCAGTACTTC.

Here the CDR3 reads CASSLYQGNEQYF. CDR3 in DNA: TGTGCCAGCAGTTTATATCAGGGAAACGAGCAGTACTTC. V is TRBV28 and J is TRBJ2-7; TRBD1 might be the D (5 bases). Germline CDR1 MDHEN, CDR2 SYDVKM. V was pared by 1 base and J by 5 bases, with 9 bases between. This CDR3 region has 13 residues.

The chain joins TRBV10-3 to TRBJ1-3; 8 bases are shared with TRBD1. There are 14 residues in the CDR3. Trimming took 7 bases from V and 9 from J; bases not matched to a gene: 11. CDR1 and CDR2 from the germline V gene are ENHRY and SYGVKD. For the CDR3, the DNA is TGTGCCATCACTGGACAGGGATCGGGGGGCACCATATATTTT. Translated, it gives CAITGQGSGGTIYF.

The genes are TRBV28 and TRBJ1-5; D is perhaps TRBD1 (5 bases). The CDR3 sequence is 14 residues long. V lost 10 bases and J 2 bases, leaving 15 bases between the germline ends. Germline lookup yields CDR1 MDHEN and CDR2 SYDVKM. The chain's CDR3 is CAKLRAARNQPQHF. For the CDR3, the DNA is TGTGCCAAGCTCAGGGCGGCCCGCAATCAGCCCCAGCATTTT.

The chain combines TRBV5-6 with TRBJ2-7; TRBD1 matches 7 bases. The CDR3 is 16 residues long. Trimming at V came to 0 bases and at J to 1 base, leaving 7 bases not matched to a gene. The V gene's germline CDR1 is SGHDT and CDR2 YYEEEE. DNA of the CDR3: TGTGCCAGCAGCTTGGTGGGGACAGTTTTATCCTACGAGCAGTACTTC. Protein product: CASSLVGTVLSYEQYF. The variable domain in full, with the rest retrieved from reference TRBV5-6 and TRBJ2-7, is DAGVTQSPTHLIKTRGQQVTLRCSPKSGHDTVSWYQQALGQGPQFIFQYYEEEERQRGNFPDRFSGHQFPNYSSELNVNALLLGDSALYLCASSLVGTVLSYEQYFGPGTRLTVT.

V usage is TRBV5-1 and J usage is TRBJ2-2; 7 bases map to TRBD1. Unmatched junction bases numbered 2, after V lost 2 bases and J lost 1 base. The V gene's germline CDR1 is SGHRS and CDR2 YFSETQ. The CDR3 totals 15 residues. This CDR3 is CASSFDRVNTGELFF. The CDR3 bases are TGCGCCAGCAGCTTTGACAGGGTGAACACCGGGGAGCTGTTTTTT.

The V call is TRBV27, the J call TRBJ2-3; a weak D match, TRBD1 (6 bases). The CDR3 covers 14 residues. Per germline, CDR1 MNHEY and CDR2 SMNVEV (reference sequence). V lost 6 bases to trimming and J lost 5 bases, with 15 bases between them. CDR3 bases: TGTGCCAGCAGCTCAAGACAGGAGTTAGATACGCAGTATTTT. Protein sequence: CASSSRQELDTQYF.

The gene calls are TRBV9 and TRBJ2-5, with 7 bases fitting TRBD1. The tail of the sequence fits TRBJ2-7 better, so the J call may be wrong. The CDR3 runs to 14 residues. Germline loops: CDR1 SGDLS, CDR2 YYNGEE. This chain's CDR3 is CASSPGDRRYEQYF. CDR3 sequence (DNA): TGTGCCAGCAGTCCAGGGGACAGAAGGTACGAGCAGTACTTC.

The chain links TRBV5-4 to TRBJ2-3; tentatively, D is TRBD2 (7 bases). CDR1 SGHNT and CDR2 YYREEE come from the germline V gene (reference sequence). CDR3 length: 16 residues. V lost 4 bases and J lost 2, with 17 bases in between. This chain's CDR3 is CASSPQGGGLTDTQYF. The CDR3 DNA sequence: TGTGCCAGCAGCCCCCAGGGCGGGGGCCTCACAGATACGCAGTATTTT.

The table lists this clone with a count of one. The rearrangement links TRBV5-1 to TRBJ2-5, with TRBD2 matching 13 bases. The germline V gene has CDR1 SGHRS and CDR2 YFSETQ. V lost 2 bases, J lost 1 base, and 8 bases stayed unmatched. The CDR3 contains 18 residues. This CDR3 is CASSLSLTSGRSQETQYF. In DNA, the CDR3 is TGCGCCAGCAGCTTATCTCTGACTAGCGGGAGGTCCCAAGAGACCCAGTACTTC.

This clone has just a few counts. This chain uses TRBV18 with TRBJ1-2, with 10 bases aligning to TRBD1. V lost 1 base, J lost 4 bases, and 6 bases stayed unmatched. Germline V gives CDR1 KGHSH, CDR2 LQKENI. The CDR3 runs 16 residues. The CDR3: CASSPQPGQGSYGYTF. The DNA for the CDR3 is TGTGCCAGCTCACCACAGCCGGGACAGGGGAGCTATGGCTACACCTTC. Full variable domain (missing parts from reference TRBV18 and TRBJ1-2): NAGVMQNPRHLVRRRGQEARLRCSPMKGHSHVYWYRQLPEEGLKFMVYLQKENIIDESGMPKERFSAEFPKEGPSILRIQQVVRGDSAAYFCASSPQPGQGSYGYTFGSGTRLTVV.

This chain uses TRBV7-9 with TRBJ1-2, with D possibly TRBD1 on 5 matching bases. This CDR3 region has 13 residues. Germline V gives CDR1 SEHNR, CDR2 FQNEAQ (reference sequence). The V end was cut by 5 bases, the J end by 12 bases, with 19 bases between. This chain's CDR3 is CASSDRNGAVNTF. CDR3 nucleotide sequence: TGTGCCAGCAGCGATCGTAATGGGGCCGTCAACACCTTC.

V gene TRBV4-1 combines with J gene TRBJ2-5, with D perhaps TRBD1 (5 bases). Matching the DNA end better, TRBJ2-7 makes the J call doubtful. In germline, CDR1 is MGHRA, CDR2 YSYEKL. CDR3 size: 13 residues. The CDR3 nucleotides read TGCGCCAGCAGCCAAGGACAGCGCTACGAGCAGTACTTC. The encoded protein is CASSQGQRYEQYF.

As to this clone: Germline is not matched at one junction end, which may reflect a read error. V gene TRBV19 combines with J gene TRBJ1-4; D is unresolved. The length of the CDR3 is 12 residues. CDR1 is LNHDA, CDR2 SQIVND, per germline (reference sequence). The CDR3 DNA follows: TGTGCCAGTAGAATAGGAGAGAAAAAACTGTTTTTT. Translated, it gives CASRIGEKKLFF.